The clone carrying this T cell receptor (beta chain) turned up a few times. In the original processing: The authors estimated nucleated cell counts from reference gene primer amplification. Clones were sequenced by immunoSEQ multiplex PCR, and TCRdb holds only the in-frame ones, with some missing. V, J and clone size are those of that table, while D and trimming were read from the DNA. The sample lists fewer than 100,000 clones; 86% were seen once. This CDR3 spans 15 amino acids. Germline-derived CDR1 and CDR2 are SGHDT and YYEEEE. With 6 bases clipped from V and 2 bases from J, the junction kept 4 bases outside the gene matches. These data belong to a study of blood T cell repertoires in COVID-19. At the level of the study: The origin of the acute and convalescent COVID-19 samples was the United States, Italy and Spain. Sources were T cells, B-cell-depleted T cells, or PBMCs; the material itself was cDNA or gDNA.

The receptor was isolated from a man aged 80 or over in a cohort sampled during active COVID-19. Sequencing input: peripheral blood. The chain has TRBV5-6 and TRBJ2-1; 11 bases fit TRBD2. CDR3 DNA: TGTGCCAGCACCACTAGCGGGGGCCCCTACAATGAGCAGTTCTTC. The encoded protein is CASTTSGGPYNEQFF. Full variable domain (missing parts from reference TRBV5-6 and TRBJ2-1): DAGVTQSPTHLIKTRGQQVTLRCSPKSGHDTVSWYQQALGQGPQFIFQYYEEEERQRGNFPDRFSGHQFPNYSSELNVNALLLGDSALYLCASTTSGGPYNEQFFGPGTRLTVL.